Following are 5 T cell receptor beta chains from one sample sequenced in a study of T cell responses to AZD1222 COVID-19 vaccine. This table comes from immunoSEQ multiplex PCR, and its TCRdb copy is limited to in-frame clones, with some not included. The data contain around 150,000 clones, more than 85% of them singletons. The source was peripheral blood, collected on day 0 of AZD1222 vaccination. The receptor source for this set is an adult in good health.

The CDR3 here is CASSLGTTSGSGNEQFF. The CDR3 coding sequence is TGTGCCAGCAGCTTAGGTACGACTAGCGGGTCTGGGAATGAGCAGTTCTTC. The chain joins TRBV11-3 to TRBJ2-1, with 10 bases matching TRBD2. The CDR3 has 17 amino acids. Germline V gene data show CDR1 as SGHNT and CDR2 as YENEEA. After removal of 1 base from V and 7 bases from J, the junction contained 10 bases not matched to a gene.

This clone has just a few counts. The J gene is TRBJ1-1, the V gene TRBV7-3; D unclear. This CDR3 is built from 13 residues. Per the germline V gene, CDR1 is SGHTA and CDR2 is FQGTGA. With 5 bases removed from V and 2 bases from J, the gap between germline ends came to 9 bases. The CDR3 DNA reads as TGTGCCAGCAGCCCCGTCACTAACACTGAAGCTTTCTTT. This sequence encodes CASSPVTNTEAFF.

The genes are TRBV18 and TRBJ1-6, with D perhaps matching TRBD1 (5 bases). The length of the CDR3 is 15 residues. Per germline, CDR1 KGHSH and CDR2 LQKENI. Trimming took 6 bases from V and 7 from J, leaving 16 bases between them. This CDR3 is CASSPGTPPNSPLHF. The DNA of the CDR3 is TGTGCCAGCTCGCCTGGGACGCCCCCGAATTCACCCCTCCACTTT.

V gene TRBV4-3 combines with J gene TRBJ1-4; D call uncertain. CDR1 is LGHNA and CDR2 is YSLEER in the germline V gene. V shed 0 bases and J shed 6 bases, with 14 bases lying between them. There are 16 residues in the CDR3. CDR3 sequence reads: CASSQDLGMKDEKLFF. The CDR3, as DNA: TGCGCCAGCAGCCAAGATCTTGGGATGAAGGATGAAAAACTGTTTTTT.

This clone was picked up one time. The chain uses TRBV3-1 (or the pseudogene TRBV3-2) and TRBJ2-7; D unresolved. There are 14 residues in the CDR3. Trimming cost V 0 bases and J 6 bases, with 12 bases left between them. Per the germline V gene, CDR1 is LGHDT and CDR2 is YNNKEL (reference sequence). The CDR3 spells CASSQDSGFLEQYF. In DNA form, the CDR3 reads TGTGCCAGCAGCCAAGATTCGGGCTTCCTCGAGCAGTACTTC.